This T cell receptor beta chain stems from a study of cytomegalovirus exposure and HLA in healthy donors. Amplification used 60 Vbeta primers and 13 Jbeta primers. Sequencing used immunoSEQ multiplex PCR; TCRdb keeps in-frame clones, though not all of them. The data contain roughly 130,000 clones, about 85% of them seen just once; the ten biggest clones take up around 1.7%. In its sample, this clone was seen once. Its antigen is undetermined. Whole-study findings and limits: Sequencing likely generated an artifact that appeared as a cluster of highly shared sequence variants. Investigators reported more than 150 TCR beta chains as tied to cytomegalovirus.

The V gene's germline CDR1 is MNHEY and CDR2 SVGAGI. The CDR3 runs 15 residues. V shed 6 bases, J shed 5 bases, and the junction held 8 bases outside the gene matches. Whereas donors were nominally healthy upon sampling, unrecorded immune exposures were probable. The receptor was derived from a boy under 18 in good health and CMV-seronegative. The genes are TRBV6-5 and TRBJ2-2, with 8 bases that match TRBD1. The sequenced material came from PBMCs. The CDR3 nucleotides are TGTGCCAGCAGCCGAGGACAGGGAGGAACCGGGGAGCTGTTTTTT. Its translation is CASSRGQGGTGELFF.